This T cell receptor beta chain was recovered during a study of cytomegalovirus exposure and HLA in healthy donors. PCR primers comprised 60 Vbeta and 13 Jbeta primers. Clones were read by immunoSEQ multiplex PCR, and TCRdb kept only the in-frame ones, dropping some. The table includes 60,000 to 90,000 clones, roughly 67% detected once. This CDR3 is built from 13 residues. Germline CDR1 and CDR2: MNHEY and SMNVEV (reference sequence). The ends lost 5 bases at V and 6 bases at J; junction bases unmatched: 3. Study-level points and caveats: Reported performance of the classifier showed diagnosis of cytomegalovirus status with high specificity and sensitivity. Associated with cytomegalovirus, according to the listing, were 150 to 200 TCR beta chains. The presence/absence work took it that sequencing depth was about the same across donors.

To note about this clone: Its cognate antigen is unknown.

The receptor was isolated from a man aged 35-49 years in good health and CMV-seropositive. Sequenced material: PBMCs. The chain combines TRBV27 with TRBJ2-5; 10 bases match TRBD1. The CDR3 region has the DNA TGTGCCAGCAGTACGGGACAGGGGAAGACCCAGTACTTC. Its translation is CASSTGQGKTQYF.